This T cell receptor beta chain originates from a study of Ad26.COV2.S vaccination and SARS-CoV-2 variants. Overall study results and limits: Total T cell responses, in the TCR breadth and depth analyses, may have been underestimated. Responses of spike-specific T cells (both CD8+ and CD4+) reportedly showed substantial breadth after vaccination. Participants given vaccine showed non-spike TCR breadth similar to that of placebo recipients.

Method: immunoSEQ multiplex PCR; TCRdb's copy keeps in-frame clones and lacks some. Of 45,000 or so clones in the sample, 75% to 85% are singletons; the top ten hold around 43%. The CDR3 has 19 residues. Per the germline V gene, CDR1 is SGHKS and CDR2 is YYEKEE (reference sequence). V lost 5 bases and J lost 0; bases outside the gene matches: 16. The table lists this clone with a few counts. Its target is unknown. This chain connects TRBV5-5 to TRBJ2-5, with TRBD1 matching 10 bases. The sample consisted of peripheral blood, taken after recovery from COVID-19. The receptor comes from a human donor who had recovered from COVID-19. The CDR3 protein is CASRVASSGTGANQETQYF. For the CDR3, the DNA is TGTGCCAGCAGGGTCGCCAGTTCCGGGACAGGGGCAAACCAAGAGACCCAGTACTTC.